This T cell receptor beta chain was obtained from a study of control samples from healthy donors and cancer patients. Profiled with immunoSEQ multiplex PCR; TCRdb holds only in-frame clones, not every one. The sample lists more than 75,000 clones, 75% to 85% occurring once. The CDR3 is 13 amino acids. V shed 2 bases and J 7 bases; nucleotides not matched to a gene: 4. Germline CDR1 SGHTA, CDR2 FQGNSA. A single count supports this clone. Sequencing was done on a sample of blood. This clonotype was obtained from a woman aged 25 to 39 in good health. The chain has TRBV7-2 and TRBJ2-5; 7 bases match TRBD1. CDR3 sequence reads: CASSLWTGGTQYF. The CDR3 bases are TGTGCCAGCAGCTTATGGACAGGAGGGACCCAGTACTTC.